This T cell receptor (beta chain) is from a study of shared clonotypes between healthy human individuals. At the deep level, the assay was run. Sorted-subset replicate PCRs used approximately 200 ng of genomic DNA. This amount corresponded to about 29,000 T cell genomes. Assay used: immunoSEQ multiplex PCR; TCRdb lists only in-frame clones, some missing. This table has 600,000 or so clones, roughly 96% appearing once. Naive CD8 cells were CD45RO-negative, positively selected for CCR7, excluding terminally differentiated effector memory CD45RA+ cells. Study-level results: Naive CD4 clonotypes overlapped across a handful of donors at roughly 4.5%.

V gave up 4 bases and J gave up 0 bases; unmatched junction bases: 12. This CDR3 has 19 residues. Germline-derived CDR1 and CDR2 are SGHRS and YFSETQ. On this clone itself: Antigen unknown.

Specimen: naive CD8+ T cells sorted from blood. This clonotype was obtained from a woman in her 30s in good health. This chain joins TRBV5-1 and TRBJ2-1, with 11 bases identical to TRBD2. The CDR3 loop is CASSLPGLAEISSYNEQFF. The CDR3 bases are TGCGCCAGCAGCCTCCCGGGACTAGCGGAAATTAGCTCCTACAATGAGCAGTTCTTC.